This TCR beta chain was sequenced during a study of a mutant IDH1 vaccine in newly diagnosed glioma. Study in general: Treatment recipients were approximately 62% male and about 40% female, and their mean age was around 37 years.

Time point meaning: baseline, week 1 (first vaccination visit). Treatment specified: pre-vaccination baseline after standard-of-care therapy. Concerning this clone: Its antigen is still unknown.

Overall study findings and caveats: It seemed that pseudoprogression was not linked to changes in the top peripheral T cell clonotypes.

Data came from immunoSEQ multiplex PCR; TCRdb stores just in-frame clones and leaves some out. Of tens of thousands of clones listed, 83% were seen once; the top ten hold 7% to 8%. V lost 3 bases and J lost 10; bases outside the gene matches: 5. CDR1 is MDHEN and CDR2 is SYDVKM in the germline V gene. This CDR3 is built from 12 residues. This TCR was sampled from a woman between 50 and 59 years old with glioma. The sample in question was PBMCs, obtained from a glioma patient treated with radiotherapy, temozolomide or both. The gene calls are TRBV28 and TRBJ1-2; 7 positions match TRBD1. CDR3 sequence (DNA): TGTGCCAGCAGTTTGTTACAGGGGACCTACACCTTC. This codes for CASSLLQGTYTF.